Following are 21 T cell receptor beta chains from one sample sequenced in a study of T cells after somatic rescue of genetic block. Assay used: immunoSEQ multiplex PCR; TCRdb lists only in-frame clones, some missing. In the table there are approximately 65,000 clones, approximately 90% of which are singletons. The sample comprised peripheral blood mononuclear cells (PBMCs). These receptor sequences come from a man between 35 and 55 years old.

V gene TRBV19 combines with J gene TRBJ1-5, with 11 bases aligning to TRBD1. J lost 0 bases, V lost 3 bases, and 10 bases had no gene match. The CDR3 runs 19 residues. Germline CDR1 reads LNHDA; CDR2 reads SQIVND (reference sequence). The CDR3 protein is CASSIIDGDRGGSNQPQHF. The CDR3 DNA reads TGTGCCAGTAGTATTATTGACGGGGACAGGGGGGGTAGCAATCAGCCCCAGCATTTT.

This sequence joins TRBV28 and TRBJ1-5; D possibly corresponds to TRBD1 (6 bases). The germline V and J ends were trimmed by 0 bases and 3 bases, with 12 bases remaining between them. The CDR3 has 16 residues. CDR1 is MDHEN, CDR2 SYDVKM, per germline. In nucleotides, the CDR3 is TGTGCCAGCAGTTTATGGGAGACAGGATCCAATCAGCCCCAGCATTTT. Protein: CASSLWETGSNQPQHF.

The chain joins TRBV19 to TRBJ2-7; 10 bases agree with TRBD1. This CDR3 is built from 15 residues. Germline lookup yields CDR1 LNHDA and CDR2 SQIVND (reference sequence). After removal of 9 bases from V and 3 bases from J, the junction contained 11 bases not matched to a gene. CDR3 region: CASSVGTGDSYEQYF. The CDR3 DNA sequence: TGTGCCAGCAGCGTTGGGACAGGGGATAGCTACGAGCAGTACTTC.

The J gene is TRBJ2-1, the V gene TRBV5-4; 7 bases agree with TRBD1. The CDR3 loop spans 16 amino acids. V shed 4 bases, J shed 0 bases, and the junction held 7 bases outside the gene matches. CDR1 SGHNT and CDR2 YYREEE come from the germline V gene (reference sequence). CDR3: CASSGNRGSSYNEQFF. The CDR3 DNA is TGTGCCAGCAGCGGAAACAGGGGAAGCTCCTACAATGAGCAGTTCTTC.

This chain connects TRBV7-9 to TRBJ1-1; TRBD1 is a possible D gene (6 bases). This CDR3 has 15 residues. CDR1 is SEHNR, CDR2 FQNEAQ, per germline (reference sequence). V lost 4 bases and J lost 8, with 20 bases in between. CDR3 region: CASSSGEGSVLEAFF. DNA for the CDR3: TGTGCCAGCAGCTCAGGGGAGGGGTCCGTATTAGAAGCTTTCTTT.

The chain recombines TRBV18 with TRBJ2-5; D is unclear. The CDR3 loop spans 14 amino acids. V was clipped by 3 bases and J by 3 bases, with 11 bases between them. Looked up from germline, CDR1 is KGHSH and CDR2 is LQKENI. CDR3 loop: CASSPPPGKETQYF. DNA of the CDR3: TGTGCCAGCTCACCCCCCCCGGGCAAAGAGACCCAGTACTTC.

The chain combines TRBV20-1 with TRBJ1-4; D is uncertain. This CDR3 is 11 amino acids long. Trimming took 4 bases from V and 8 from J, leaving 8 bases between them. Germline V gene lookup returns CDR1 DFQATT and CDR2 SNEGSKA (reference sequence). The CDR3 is CSAKRGEKLFF. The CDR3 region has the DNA TGCAGTGCTAAGCGAGGCGAAAAACTGTTTTTT.

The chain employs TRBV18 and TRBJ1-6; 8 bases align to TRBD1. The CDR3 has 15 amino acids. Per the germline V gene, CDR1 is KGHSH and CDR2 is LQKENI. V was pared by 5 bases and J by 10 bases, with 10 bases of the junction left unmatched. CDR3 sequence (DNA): TGTGCCAGCTCATTGTGGACAGGGAGGGACTCACCCCTCCACTTT. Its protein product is CASSLWTGRDSPLHF.

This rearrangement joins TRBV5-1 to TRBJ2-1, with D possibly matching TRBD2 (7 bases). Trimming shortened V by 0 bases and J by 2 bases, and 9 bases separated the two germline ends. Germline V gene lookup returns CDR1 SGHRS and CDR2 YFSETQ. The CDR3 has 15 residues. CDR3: CASSLDGGPYNEQFF. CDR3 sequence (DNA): TGCGCCAGCAGCTTGGACGGGGGGCCCTACAATGAGCAGTTCTTC.

DNA of the CDR3: TGTGCCAGCAGCATCGGTAGGAGCACAGATACGCAGTATTTT. Translation gives CASSIGRSTDTQYF. The chain is built from TRBV5-6 and TRBJ2-3; D remains unclear. CDR3 size: 14 residues. Germline CDR1 reads SGHDT; CDR2 reads YYEEEE. Between the trimmed V and J ends, which lost 4 bases and 0 bases, there was a span of 9 bases.

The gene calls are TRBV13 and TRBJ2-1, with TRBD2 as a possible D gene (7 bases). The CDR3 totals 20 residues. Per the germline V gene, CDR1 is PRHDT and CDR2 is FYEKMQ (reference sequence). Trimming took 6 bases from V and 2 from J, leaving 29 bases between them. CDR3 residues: CASRQGRVGLFGLAYNEQFF. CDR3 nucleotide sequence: TGTGCCAGCAGGCAGGGGAGGGTAGGATTGTTCGGTTTAGCCTACAATGAGCAGTTCTTC.

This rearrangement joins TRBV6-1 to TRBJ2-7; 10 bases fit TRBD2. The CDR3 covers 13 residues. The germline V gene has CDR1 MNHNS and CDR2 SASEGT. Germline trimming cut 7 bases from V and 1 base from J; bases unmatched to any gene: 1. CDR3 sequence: CASKTSGSYEQYF. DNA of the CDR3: TGTGCCAGCAAGACTAGCGGGTCCTACGAGCAGTACTTC.

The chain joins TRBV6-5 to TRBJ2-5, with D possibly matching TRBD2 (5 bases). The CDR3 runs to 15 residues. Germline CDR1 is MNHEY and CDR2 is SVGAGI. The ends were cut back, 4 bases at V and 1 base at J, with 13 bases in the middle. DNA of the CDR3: TGTGCCAGCAGTTCGGCTGGCGGGCCCCAAGAGACCCAGTACTTC. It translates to CASSSAGGPQETQYF.

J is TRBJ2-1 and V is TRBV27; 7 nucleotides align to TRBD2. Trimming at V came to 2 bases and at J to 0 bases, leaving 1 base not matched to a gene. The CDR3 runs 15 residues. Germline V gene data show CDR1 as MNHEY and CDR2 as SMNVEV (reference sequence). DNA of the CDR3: TGTGCCAGCAGTTTACCTAGCGGCTCCTACAATGAGCAGTTCTTC. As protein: CASSLPSGSYNEQFF.

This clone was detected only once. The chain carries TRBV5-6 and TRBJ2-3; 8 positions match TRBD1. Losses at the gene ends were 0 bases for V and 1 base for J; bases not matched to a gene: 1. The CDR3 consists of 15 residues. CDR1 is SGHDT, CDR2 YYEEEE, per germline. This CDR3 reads CASSLAGGGTDTQYF. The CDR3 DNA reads TGTGCCAGCAGCTTGGCAGGGGGCGGCACAGATACGCAGTATTTT.

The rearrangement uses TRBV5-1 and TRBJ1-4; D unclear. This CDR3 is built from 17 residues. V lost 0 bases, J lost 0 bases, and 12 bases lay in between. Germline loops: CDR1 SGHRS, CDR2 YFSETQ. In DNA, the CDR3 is TGCGCCAGCAGCTTGGGCGGCAGCGCTGCAACTAATGAAAAACTGTTTTTT. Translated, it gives CASSLGGSAATNEKLFF. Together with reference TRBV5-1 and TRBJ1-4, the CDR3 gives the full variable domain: KAGVTQTPRYLIKTRGQQVTLSCSPISGHRSVSWYQQTPGQGLQFLFEYFSETQRNKGNFPGRFSGRQFSNSRSEMNVSTLELGDSALYLCASSLGGSAATNEKLFFGSGTQLSVL.

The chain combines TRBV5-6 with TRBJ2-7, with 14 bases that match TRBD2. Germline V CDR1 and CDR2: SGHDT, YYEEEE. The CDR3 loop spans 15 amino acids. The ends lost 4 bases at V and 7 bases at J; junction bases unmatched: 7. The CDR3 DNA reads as TGTGCCAGCAGCGGACGGGGACTAGCGGGAGAAGAGCAGTACTTC. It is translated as CASSGRGLAGEEQYF.

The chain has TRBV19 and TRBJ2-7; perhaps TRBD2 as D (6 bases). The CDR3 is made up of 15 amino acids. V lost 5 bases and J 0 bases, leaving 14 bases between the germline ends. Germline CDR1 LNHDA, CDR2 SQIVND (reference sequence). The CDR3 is CASSAGPTSSYEQYF. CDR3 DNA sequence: TGTGCCAGTAGTGCGGGACCTACTAGCTCCTACGAGCAGTACTTC.

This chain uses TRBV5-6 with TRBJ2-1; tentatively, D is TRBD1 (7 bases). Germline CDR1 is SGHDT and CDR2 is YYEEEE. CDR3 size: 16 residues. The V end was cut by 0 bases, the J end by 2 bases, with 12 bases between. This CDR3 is CASSLELRGAYNEQFF. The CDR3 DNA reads TGTGCCAGCAGCTTGGAGCTCAGGGGGGCCTACAATGAGCAGTTCTTC.

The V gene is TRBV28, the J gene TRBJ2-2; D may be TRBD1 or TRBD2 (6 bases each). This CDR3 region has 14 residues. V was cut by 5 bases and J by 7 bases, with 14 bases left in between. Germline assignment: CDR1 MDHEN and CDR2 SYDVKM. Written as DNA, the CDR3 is TGTGCCAGCAGTCCAGGAGGGGGACTCGGGGAGCTGTTTTTT. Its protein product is CASSPGGGLGELFF.

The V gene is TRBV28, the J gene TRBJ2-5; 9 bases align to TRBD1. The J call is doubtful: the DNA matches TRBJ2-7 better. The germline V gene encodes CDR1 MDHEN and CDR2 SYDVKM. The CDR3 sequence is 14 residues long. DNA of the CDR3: TGTGCCAGCAGAAGGGACAGGGTAGTCTACGAGCAGTACTTC. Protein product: CASRRDRVVYEQYF.